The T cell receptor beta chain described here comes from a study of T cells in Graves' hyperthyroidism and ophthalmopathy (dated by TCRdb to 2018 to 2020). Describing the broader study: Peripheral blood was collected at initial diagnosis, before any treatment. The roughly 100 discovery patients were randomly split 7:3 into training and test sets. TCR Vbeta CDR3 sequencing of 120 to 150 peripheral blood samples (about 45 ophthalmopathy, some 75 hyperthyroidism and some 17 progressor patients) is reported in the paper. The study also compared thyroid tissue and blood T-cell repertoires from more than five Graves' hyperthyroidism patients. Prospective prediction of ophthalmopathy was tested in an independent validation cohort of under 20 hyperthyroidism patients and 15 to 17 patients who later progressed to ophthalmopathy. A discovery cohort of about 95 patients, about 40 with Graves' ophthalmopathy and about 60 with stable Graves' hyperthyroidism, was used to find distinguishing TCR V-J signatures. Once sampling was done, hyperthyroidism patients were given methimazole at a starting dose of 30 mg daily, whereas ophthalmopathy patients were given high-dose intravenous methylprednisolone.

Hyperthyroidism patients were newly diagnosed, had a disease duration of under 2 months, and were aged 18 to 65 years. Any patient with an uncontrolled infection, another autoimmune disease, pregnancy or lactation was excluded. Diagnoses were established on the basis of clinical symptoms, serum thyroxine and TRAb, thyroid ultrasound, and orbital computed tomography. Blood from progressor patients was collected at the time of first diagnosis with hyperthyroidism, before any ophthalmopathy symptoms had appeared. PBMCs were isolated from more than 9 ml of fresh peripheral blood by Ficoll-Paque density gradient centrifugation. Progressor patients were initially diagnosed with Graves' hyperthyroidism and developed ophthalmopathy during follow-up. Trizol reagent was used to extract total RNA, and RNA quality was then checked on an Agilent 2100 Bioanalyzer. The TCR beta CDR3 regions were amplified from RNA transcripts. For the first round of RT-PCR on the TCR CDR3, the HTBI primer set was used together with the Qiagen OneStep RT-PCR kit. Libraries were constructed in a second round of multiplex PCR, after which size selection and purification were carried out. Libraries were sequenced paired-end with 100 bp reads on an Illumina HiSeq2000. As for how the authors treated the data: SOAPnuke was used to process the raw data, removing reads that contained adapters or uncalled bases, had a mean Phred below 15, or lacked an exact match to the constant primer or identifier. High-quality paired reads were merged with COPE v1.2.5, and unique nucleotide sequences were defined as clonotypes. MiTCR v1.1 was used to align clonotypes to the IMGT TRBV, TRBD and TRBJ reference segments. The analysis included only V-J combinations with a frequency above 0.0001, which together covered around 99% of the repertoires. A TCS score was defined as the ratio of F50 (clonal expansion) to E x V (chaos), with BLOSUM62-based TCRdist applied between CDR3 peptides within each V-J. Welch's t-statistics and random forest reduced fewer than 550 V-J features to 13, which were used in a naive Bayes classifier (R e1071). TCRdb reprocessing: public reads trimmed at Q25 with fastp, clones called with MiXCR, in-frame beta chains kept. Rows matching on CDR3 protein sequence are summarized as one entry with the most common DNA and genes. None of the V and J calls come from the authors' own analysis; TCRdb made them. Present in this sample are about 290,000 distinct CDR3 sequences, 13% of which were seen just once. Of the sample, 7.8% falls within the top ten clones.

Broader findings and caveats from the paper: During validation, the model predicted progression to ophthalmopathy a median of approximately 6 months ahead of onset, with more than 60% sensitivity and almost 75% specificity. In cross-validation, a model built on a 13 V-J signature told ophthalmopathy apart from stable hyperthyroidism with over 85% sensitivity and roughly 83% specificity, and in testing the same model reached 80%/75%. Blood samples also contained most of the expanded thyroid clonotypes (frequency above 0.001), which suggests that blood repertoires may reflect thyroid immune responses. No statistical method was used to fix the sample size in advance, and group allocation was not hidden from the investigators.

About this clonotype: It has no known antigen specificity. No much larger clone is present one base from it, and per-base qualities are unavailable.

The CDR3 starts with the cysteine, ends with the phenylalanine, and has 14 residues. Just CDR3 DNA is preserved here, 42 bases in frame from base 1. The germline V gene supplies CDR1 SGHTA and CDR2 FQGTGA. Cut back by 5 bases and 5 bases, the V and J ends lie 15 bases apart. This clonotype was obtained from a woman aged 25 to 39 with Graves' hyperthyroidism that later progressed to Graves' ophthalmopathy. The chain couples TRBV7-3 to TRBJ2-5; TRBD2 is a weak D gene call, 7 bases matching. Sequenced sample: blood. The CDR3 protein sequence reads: CASSPGGRFETQYF. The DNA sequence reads TGTGCCAGCAGCCCCGGGGGGCGGTTTGAGACCCAGTACTTC.